A single sample gave rise to the 14 T cell receptor beta chains below, sequenced in a study of T cells in Graves' hyperthyroidism and ophthalmopathy. TCR beta CDR3 regions were amplified from RNA. The HTBI primer set drove a first-round RT-PCR of the TCR CDR3. TCRdb called the multiplex PCR reads again in MiXCR, with one record for every CDR3 protein. The table shows a few hundred thousand distinct CDR3 sequences, with around 15% occurring only once. Sequencing was carried out using blood. The source is a woman in her 40s with Graves' ophthalmopathy.

This clonotype was recorded at least ten times. The J gene is TRBJ2-3, the V gene TRBV7-6; possibly TRBD2 for D (7 bases). The V end lost 4 bases, the J end lost 2 bases, and 22 bases lay between the germline ends. The length of the CDR3 is 18 residues. Germline lookup yields CDR1 SGHVS and CDR2 FNYEAQ. CDR3 nucleotides: TGTGCCAGCAGCTCGAGGGGGGGTTTGCGGGCAGCCACAGATACGCAGTATTTT. It encodes CASSSRGGLRAATDTQYF.

The rearrangement joins TRBV4-3 to TRBJ2-7; 7 bases fit TRBD2. V dropped 1 base and J dropped 0; count of bases not matched to a gene: 6. Germline V CDR1 and CDR2: LGHNA, YSLEER. This CDR3 region has 16 residues. The CDR3 sequence is CASSQVYSGSSYEQYF. CDR3 coding DNA: TGCGCCAGCAGCCAAGTCTATAGCGGGTCCTCCTACGAGCAGTACTTC.

There are many counts of this clonotype. The chain joins TRBV20-1 to TRBJ2-1; TRBD2 agrees at 10 bases. Germline V gene data show CDR1 as DFQATT and CDR2 as SNEGSKA (reference sequence). V was clipped by 6 bases and J by 3 bases; unmatched bases: 2. CDR3 length: 13 amino acids. The CDR3 spells CSALAGGYNEQFF. CDR3 bases: TGCAGTGCCTTAGCGGGGGGCTACAATGAGCAGTTCTTC.

This chain connects TRBV24-1 to TRBJ2-3; 7 positions match TRBD1. The V gene's germline CDR1 is KGHDR and CDR2 SFDVKD. The CDR3 spans 16 residues. V trimming: 4 bases; J trimming: 1 base; junction bases outside the gene matches: 7. As DNA, the CDR3 is TGTGCCACCAGTGAGTCATTCGGACAGGGCACAGATACGCAGTATTTT. It encodes CATSESFGQGTDTQYF.

The DNA of the CDR3 is TGTGCCAGCAGTGAGCGGACTAGCGGGGGGACCACAGATACGCAGTATTTT. Translating gives CASSERTSGGTTDTQYF. The chain links TRBV28 to TRBJ2-3, with 14 bases that match TRBD2. The germline V gene has CDR1 MDHEN and CDR2 SYDVKM. V was pared by 5 bases and J by 2 bases, with 6 bases of the junction left unmatched. The CDR3 extends over 17 amino acids. The full variable domain, its missing parts supplied by reference TRBV28 and TRBJ2-3, is DVKVTQSSRYLVKRTGEKVFLECVQDMDHENMFWYRQDPGLGLRLIYFSYDVKMKEKGDIPEGYSVSREKKERFSLILESASTNQTSMYLCASSERTSGGTTDTQYFGPGTRLTVL.

This clonotype has only a few counts. The J gene is TRBJ2-2, the V gene TRBV19; D possibly corresponds to TRBD2 (5 bases). V lost 6 bases and J 4 bases, leaving 12 bases between the germline ends. This CDR3 is built from 14 residues. Germline V CDR1 and CDR2: LNHDA, SQIVND (reference sequence). Written as DNA, the CDR3 is TGTGCCAGTAGCATGGACTCTCGCACCGGGGAGCTGTTTTTT. It translates to CASSMDSRTGELFF.

This clonotype turned up a few times. The chain couples TRBV19 to TRBJ2-1, with a tentative D call TRBD2 (6 bases). The V end lost 4 bases, the J end lost 7 bases, and 17 bases lay between the germline ends. Per the germline V gene, CDR1 is LNHDA and CDR2 is SQIVND (reference sequence). The CDR3 loop spans 15 amino acids. The CDR3 DNA follows: TGTGCCAGTAGTACCATTGCGGGGAGTTATAATGAGCAGTTCTTC. Translating it yields CASSTIAGSYNEQFF.

The V and J genes are TRBV19 and TRBJ2-1, with 10 bases identical to TRBD2. Germline V gene lookup returns CDR1 LNHDA and CDR2 SQIVND (reference sequence). The CDR3 has 14 amino acids. The ends lost 5 bases at V and 7 bases at J; junction bases unmatched: 5. The CDR3 loop is CASSYSAGGNEQFF. CDR3 sequence (DNA): TGTGCCAGTAGTTATTCAGCGGGGGGGAATGAGCAGTTCTTC. Full variable domain (outside the CDR3, taken from reference TRBV19 and TRBJ2-1): DGGITQSPKYLFRKEGQNVTLSCEQNLNHDAMYWYRQDPGQGLRLIYYSQIVNDFQKGDIAEGYSVSREKKESFPLTVTSAQKNPTAFYLCASSYSAGGNEQFFGPGTRLTVL.

This clonotype appeared a few times. The rearrangement joins TRBV2 to TRBJ2-5; possible D gene TRBD1, 5 bases. This CDR3 has 14 amino acids. Trimming left V 4 bases short and J 5 bases short, with 14 bases between. Looked up from germline, CDR1 is SNHLY and CDR2 is FYNNEI. In nucleotides, the CDR3 is TGTGCCAGCAGTGGCAGGGTGGGCGCGGAGACCCAGTACTTC. Translation gives CASSGRVGAETQYF. The full variable domain, its missing parts supplied by reference TRBV2 and TRBJ2-5, is EPEVTQTPSHQVTQMGQEVILRCVPISNHLYFYWYRQILGQKVEFLVSFYNNEISEKSEIFDDQFSVERPDGSNFTLKIRSTKLEDSAMYFCASSGRVGAETQYFGPGTRLLVL.

This clonotype was seen ten or more times. This sequence joins TRBV28 and TRBJ2-7; 7 positions agree with TRBD2. Germline assignment: CDR1 MDHEN and CDR2 SYDVKM. V lost 3 bases and J lost 2; bases outside the gene matches: 4. This CDR3 comprises 14 residues. The CDR3 here is CASSLLADPYEQYF. Written as DNA, the CDR3 is TGTGCCAGCAGTTTGCTAGCGGATCCCTACGAGCAGTACTTC.

The chain couples TRBV6-1 to TRBJ1-5, with D possibly matching TRBD1 (5 bases). This CDR3 has 15 amino acids. Germline loops: CDR1 MNHNS, CDR2 SASEGT. Trimming removed 2 bases from V and 7 bases from J, with 15 bases in between. CDR3 residues: CASSERRGGVQPQHF. The CDR3 DNA is TGTGCCAGCAGTGAAAGAAGGGGAGGGGTACAGCCCCAGCATTTT.

This clonotype came up many times. The gene calls are TRBV2 and TRBJ2-2; 8 bases map to TRBD2. The CDR3 length is 16 residues. The ends lost 7 bases at V and 5 bases at J; junction bases unmatched: 12. The germline CDR1 and CDR2 sequences are SNHLY and FYNNEI. The CDR3 reads CASKAGAITGTGELFF. In DNA form, the CDR3 reads TGTGCCAGCAAAGCGGGGGCCATCACTGGTACCGGGGAGCTGTTTTTT.

This clonotype was recorded at least ten times. CDR3 loop: CASSLDRLAGGGSTDTQYF. CDR3 DNA: TGCGCCAGCAGCTTGGATAGACTAGCGGGAGGAGGAAGCACAGATACGCAGTATTTT. The genes are TRBV5-1 and TRBJ2-3; 13 bases align to TRBD2. The germline gives CDR1 SGHRS, CDR2 YFSETQ. Trimming took 0 bases from V and 0 from J; bases not matched to a gene: 7. The CDR3 runs 19 residues. Looking up the rest from reference TRBV5-1 and TRBJ2-3 gives the full variable domain: KAGVTQTPRYLIKTRGQQVTLSCSPISGHRSVSWYQQTPGQGLQFLFEYFSETQRNKGNFPGRFSGRQFSNSRSEMNVSTLELGDSALYLCASSLDRLAGGGSTDTQYFGPGTRLTVL.

For this clonotype: This sequence may be a read error, since a much larger clone differs from it by one base. The chain combines TRBV27 with TRBJ1-2; D unresolved. CDR1 is MNHEY, CDR2 SMNVEV, per germline (reference sequence). Trimming stripped 3 bases from V and 13 bases from J, with 12 bases between. This CDR3 contains 11 residues. The CDR3 spells CASSLEQMPTF. The CDR3 DNA reads TGTGCCAGCAGTTTGGAACAGATGCCCACCTTC.